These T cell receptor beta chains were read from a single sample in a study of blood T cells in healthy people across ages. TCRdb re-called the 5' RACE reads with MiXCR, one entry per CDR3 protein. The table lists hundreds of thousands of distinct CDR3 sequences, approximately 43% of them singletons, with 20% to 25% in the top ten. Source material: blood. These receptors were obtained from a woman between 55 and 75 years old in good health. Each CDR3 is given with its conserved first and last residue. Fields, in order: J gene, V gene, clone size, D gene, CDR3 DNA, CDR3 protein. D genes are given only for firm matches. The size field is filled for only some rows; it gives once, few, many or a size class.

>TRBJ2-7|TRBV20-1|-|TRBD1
TGCAGTGCTAGATTCAGGGGGCGAGAGGCCCAGTACTTC
CSARFRGREAQYF
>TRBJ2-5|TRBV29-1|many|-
TGCAGCGTTGAGGAGGGAAACGGGGAGACCCAGTACTTC
CSVEEGNGETQYF
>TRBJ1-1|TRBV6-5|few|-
TGTGCCAGCAGACAAGACAGTATGAACACTGAAGCTTTCTTT
CASRQDSMNTEAFF
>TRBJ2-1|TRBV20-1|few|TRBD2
TGCAGTGCTAGAGGGGTACATAGCGGGAGGGCCCTCAATGAGCAGTTCTTC
CSARGVHSGRALNEQFF
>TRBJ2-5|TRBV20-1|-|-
TGCAGTGCTAGATCGACAGTCTACCAAGAGACCCAGTACTTC
CSARSTVYQETQYF
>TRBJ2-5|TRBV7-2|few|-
TGTGCCAGCAGCCCAGGGGTAGTGTTAGGTTTGGAAGCGATAAGAGAGACCCAGTACTTC
CASSPGVVLGLEAIRETQYF
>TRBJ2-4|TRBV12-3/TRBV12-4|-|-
TGTGCCAGCAGCTATGGTGGGGGGGCAAACATTCAGTACTTC
CASSYGGGANIQYF
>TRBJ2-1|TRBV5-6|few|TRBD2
TGTGCCAGCAGCTTCCTGACTAGCCCCAATGAGCAGTTCTTC
CASSFLTSPNEQFF
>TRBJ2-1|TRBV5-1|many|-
TGCGCCAGCAGCTTGGCGTACAGGCACAATGAGCAGTTCTTC
CASSLAYRHNEQFF
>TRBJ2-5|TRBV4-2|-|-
TGTGCCAGCAGCCAAGATCGGAACAGGGTGACGGAGACCCAGTACTTC
CASSQDRNRVTETQYF
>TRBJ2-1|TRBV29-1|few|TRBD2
TGCAGCGTTGTTGGCGGGAGAGCACCGTGGCAGTTCTTC
CSVVGGRAPWQFF
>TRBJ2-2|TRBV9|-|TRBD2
TGTGCCAGCAGCGCGGGACTAGCGGGGGCTCGAGCCGGGGAGCTGTTTTTT
CASSAGLAGARAGELFF
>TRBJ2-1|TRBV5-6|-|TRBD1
TGTGCCAGCTCGCGGGGACAGGGGTCCTACAATGAGCAGTTCTTC
CASSRGQGSYNEQFF
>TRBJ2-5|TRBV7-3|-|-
TGTGCCAGCAGCTCAAAGAGTGGTGCAGGTGGAGAGACCCAGTACTTC
CASSSKSGAGGETQYF
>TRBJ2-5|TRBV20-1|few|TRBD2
TGCAGTGCTAGTTTCGGTAGCGGGCAAGAGACCCAGTACTTC
CSASFGSGQETQYF
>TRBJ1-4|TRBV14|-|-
TGTGCCAGCAGCCAAGAATTAGGGGCCTCGGGAAAACTGTTTTTT
CASSQELGASGKLFF
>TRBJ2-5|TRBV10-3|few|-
TGTGCCATCAGTGAGGCGGTAGGGGAAGAGACCCAGTACTTC
CAISEAVGEETQYF
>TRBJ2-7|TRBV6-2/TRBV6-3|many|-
TGTGCCAGCACCGATCCTAACCGGGACTCAAGCTACGAGCAGTACTTC
CASTDPNRDSSYEQYF
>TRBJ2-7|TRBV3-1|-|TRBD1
TGTGCCAGCAGCCGTAGATTACTCGAGGGACAGGAAGACAATGAGCAGTACTTC
CASSRRLLEGQEDNEQYF
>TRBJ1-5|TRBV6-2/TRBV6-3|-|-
TGTGCCTTCAGGGATCCCAATCAGCCCCAGCATTTT
CAFRDPNQPQHF
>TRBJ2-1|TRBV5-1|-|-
TGCGCCAGTACGTACACGGCGCTGGGGAATGAGCAGTTCTTC
CASTYTALGNEQFF
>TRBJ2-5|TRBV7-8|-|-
TGTGCCAGCAGCTTAGATGCCAGAGGCCAAGAGACCCAGTACTTC
CASSLDARGQETQYF
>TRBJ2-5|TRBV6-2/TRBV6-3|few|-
TGTGCCAGCACTCCTAGGGTGGGAGGAGAGACCCAGTACTTC
CASTPRVGGETQYF
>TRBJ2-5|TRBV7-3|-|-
TGTGCCAGCAGCTCAAACGGACTGCCCGACGAGACCCAGTACTTC
CASSSNGLPDETQYF
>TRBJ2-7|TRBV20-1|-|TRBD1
TGCAGTGCTAGAGTCCCGGGACAGGGGGCCTACGAGCAGTACTTC
CSARVPGQGAYEQYF
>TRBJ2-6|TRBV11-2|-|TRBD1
TGTGCCAGCAGCTTAGCTCGGGACAGGGGGGTCATAGGGACCAACGTCCTGACTTTC
CASSLARDRGVIGTNVLTF
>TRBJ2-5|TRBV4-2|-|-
TGTGCCAGCAGCCAAGATTACGGGAAGACTGAGCAGTACTTC
CASSQDYGKTEQYF
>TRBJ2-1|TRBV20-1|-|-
TGCAGCGCCCCGGAGGACTCCTACAATGAGCAGTTCTTC
CSAPEDSYNEQFF
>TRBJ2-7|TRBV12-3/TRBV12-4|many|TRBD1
TGCGCCAGCAGCTTGGGGACAGGGGGCTACGAGCAGTACTTC
CASSLGTGGYEQYF
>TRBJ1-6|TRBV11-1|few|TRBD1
TGTGCCAGCAGCTTTACACCGGGACAGAATTCACCCCTCCACTTT
CASSFTPGQNSPLHF
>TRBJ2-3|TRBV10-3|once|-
TGTGCCTCAAATCCCTCGGGGCCCCCCTTAGATACGCAGTATTTT
CASNPSGPPLDTQYF
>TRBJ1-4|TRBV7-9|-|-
TGTGCCAGCAGCTCCAGACGGGTGGAAAAACTGTTTTTT
CASSSRRVEKLFF
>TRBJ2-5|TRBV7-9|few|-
TGTGCCAGCAGAGAAGACTTCCAAGAGACCCAGTACTTC
CASREDFQETQYF
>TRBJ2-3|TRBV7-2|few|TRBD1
TGTGCCAGCAGCTCAACAGGGGGCGAGGGTACGCAGTATTTT
CASSSTGGEGTQYF
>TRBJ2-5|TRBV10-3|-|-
TGTGCCATCAGTGGTACAGGCCCCACGACGGAGACCCAGTACTTC
CAISGTGPTTETQYF
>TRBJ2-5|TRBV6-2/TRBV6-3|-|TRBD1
TGTGCCAGCCGCGAGGCAGGGGGCACGGAGACCCAGTACTTC
CASREAGGTETQYF
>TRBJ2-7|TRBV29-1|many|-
TGCAGCGTCCGTAAGGTCTCAATCGTGGACGAGCAGTACTTC
CSVRKVSIVDEQYF
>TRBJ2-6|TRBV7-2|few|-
TGTGCCAGCAGCTTAATGGGGTCCTCTGGGGCCAACGTCCTGACTTTC
CASSLMGSSGANVLTF
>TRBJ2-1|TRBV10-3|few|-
TGTGCCATCAGTGAGTTGTACAATGAGCAGTTCTTC
CAISELYNEQFF
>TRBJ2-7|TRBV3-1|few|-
TGTGCCAGCAGCCCCCTAACAGGGAACATCAACGAGCAGTACTTC
CASSPLTGNINEQYF
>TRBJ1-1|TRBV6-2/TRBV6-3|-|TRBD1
TGTGCCAACAGGACAGGGATGAACACTGAAGCTTTCTTT
CANRTGMNTEAFF
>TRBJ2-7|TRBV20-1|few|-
TGCAGTGCTAGGGAGTTTAATGGACGCAGCTCCTACGAGCAGTACTTC
CSAREFNGRSSYEQYF
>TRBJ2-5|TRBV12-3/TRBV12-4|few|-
TGTGCCAGCAAGTGGGGAGCCCGGGGTGAGACCCAGTACTTC
CASKWGARGETQYF
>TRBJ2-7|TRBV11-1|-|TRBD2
TGTGCCAGCAGCTCCCCGGGACTAGCGGGAGACGAGCAGTACTTC
CASSSPGLAGDEQYF
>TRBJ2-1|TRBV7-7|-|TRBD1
TGTGCTAGCGAAACAGGGGACGGTGAGCAGTTCTTC
CASETGDGEQFF
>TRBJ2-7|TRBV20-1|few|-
TGCAGTGCTAAGGTGGATCCCTACGAGCAGTACTTC
CSAKVDPYEQYF
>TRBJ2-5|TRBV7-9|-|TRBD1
TGTGCCAGCAGCTCCGGGACAGGGGGCATGGAGACCCAGTACTTC
CASSSGTGGMETQYF
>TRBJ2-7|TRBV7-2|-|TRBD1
TGTGCCAGTCGACAGGGGCCCTACAATGGGCAGTACTTC
CASRQGPYNGQYF
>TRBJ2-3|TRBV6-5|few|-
TGTGCCAGCAGCAGGGTCCCGTCAAATACGCAGTATTTT
CASSRVPSNTQYF
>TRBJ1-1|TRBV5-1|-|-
TGCGCCCCGGACTCTACTGAAGCTTTCTTT
CAPDSTEAFF
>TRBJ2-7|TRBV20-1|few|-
TGCAGTGCTAGAGACGCTTACGCATCCCCCTCCTACGAGCAGTACTTC
CSARDAYASPSYEQYF
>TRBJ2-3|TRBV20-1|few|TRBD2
TGCAGTGCTAGACCTAGCGGGGGGGCAGATACGCAGTATTTT
CSARPSGGADTQYF
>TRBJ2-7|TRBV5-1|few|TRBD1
TGCGCCAGCAATCCGACAGGGGACATCACCGAGCAGTACTTC
CASNPTGDITEQYF
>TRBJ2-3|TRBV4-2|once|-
TGTGCCAGCAGCCAAGAAAGAAGGACTAGGGGGGATACGCAGTATTTT
CASSQERRTRGDTQYF
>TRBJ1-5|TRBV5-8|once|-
TGTGCCAGCAGCTTGGAGGGGGGACTCGATCAGCCCCAGCATTTT
CASSLEGGLDQPQHF
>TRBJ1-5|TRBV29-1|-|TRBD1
TGCAGCGTTACCGGGACAGCATGCTATAGCAATCAGCCCCAGCATTTT
CSVTGTACYSNQPQHF
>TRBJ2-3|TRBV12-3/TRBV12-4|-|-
TGTGTCAGCAGTTTGCCGCTCTCGTCCATTAGGGCGAGAGCAGATATGCAATATTTT
CVSSLPLSSIRARADMQYF